The source of this T cell receptor (beta chain) is a study of CD8 T cells in Susac syndrome. General study findings and limits: The study recognized that its TCR sequencing and HLA analysis covered a relatively small number of individuals.

An amount of RNA that ranged from roughly 0.5 to 1 ug was reverse transcribed with random hexamers. Each CDR3 protein gets one entry after TCRdb re-called the immunoSEQ multiplex PCR reads with MiXCR. Altogether about 300,000 distinct CDR3 sequences are present, about 91% being singletons, with the ten largest covering around 0.2%. Sequencing targeted TCR beta in blood CD8+ and CD4+ T cells. The multiple sclerosis controls were treatment-naive patients affected by stable or active relapsing-remitting disease. TEMRA cells were FACS-enriched and CD8+ and CD4+ T cells negatively isolated. A word on this clonotype: The antigen is undetermined.

The sample was CD8+ T cells from PBMCs. This clonotype originated in a human donor with multiple sclerosis.

The CDR3 loop is CASSPGLAHEQYF. CDR3 DNA sequence: TGTGCCAGCAGTCCTGGACTAGCCCACGAGCAGTACTTC. The chain joins TRBV27 to TRBJ2-7, with TRBD2 matching over 8 bases. V lost 5 bases and J lost 5; bases outside the gene matches: 5. The CDR3 runs to 13 residues. CDR1 MNHEY and CDR2 SMNVEV come from the germline V gene (reference sequence).